Reported below is one TCR beta chain. This clonotype has a handful of counts. Its antigen has not been determined. Per-nucleotide qualities are absent, and no much larger clonotype sits a single base away. These data are taken from a study of response to subunit inactivated influenza vaccine (dated by TCRdb to the late 2010s). For the wider study: To follow how T cells responded to a trivalent subunit inactivated influenza vaccine, the researchers relied on deep quantitative profiling of the T cell receptor repertoire.

CDR1 is given as SGHRS and CDR2 as YFSETQ, both from the germline V gene. The trim is 1 base for V and 2 bases for J, with a gap of 6 bases between the germline ends. CDR3 length: 14 amino acids, cysteine to phenylalanine. Only the CDR3 region is kept as DNA, spanning 42 bases read in frame from base 1. General findings and caveats noted by the study authors: The authors proposed that each seasonal influenza vaccination may bring in only a limited number of new T cells.

Libraries were made using RT-PCR. The reads were generated on an Illumina HiSeq 2500. Clones were called with MiXCR by TCRdb after fastp trimmed the public reads at Q25, and only in-frame beta chains were retained. Under each unique CDR3 protein, matching rows form one entry showing the most common genes and DNA. The sample records hundreds of thousands of distinct CDR3 sequences, 14% of which are singletons. The biggest ten clones account for roughly 7.2% of the sample. In this chain, TRBV5-1 is recombined with TRBJ2-2; a confident D gene designation cannot be given. The source was PBMCs from blood, collected 14 days before vaccination. The receptor was isolated from a middle-aged man who received an inactivated influenza vaccine. Donor details come from another sample of the same person, matched by shared clones. The DNA sequence is as follows: TGCGCCAGCAGCTTGCACCCAAACACCGGGGAGCTGTTTTTT. It codes for CASSLHPNTGELFF.